Listed below are T cell receptor beta chains from one sample, sequenced in a study of siplizumab effects on memory and regulatory T cells. Produced via immunoSEQ multiplex PCR; TCRdb's table is partial and in-frame only. This table holds about 48,000 clones, roughly 90% found once. Sequencing input: naive CD8+ T cells sorted from blood. These receptors were taken from a human donor in good health. The CDR3 runs from the conserved cysteine through the conserved F or W.

J gene,V gene,CDR3 protein
TRBJ1-2,TRBV9,CASSVGVTGTYGYTF
TRBJ2-1,TRBV10-3,CAISESQGAPYNEQFF
TRBJ2-1,TRBV6-1,CASSGWTGYNEQFF
TRBJ2-2,TRBV13,CASSLGDGELFF
TRBJ2-7,TRBV7-7,CASSPRMGLAGSYEQYF
TRBJ2-7,TRBV5-6,CASSLGQNYEQYF
TRBJ2-2,TRBV5-1,CASSSGPSANTGELFF
TRBJ2-5,TRBV29-1,CSVESSRPLDETQYF
TRBJ1-4,TRBV7-9,CASSTPGHLEKLFF
TRBJ2-7,TRBV18,CASSPETGSSYEQYF
TRBJ2-7,TRBV5-6,CASSNRWDRGYEQYF
TRBJ2-3,TRBV14,CASSLLAGGTDTQYF
TRBJ2-1,TRBV5-1,CASSFTGTPVPNEQFF
TRBJ2-1,TRBV4-1,CASSPHAATYNEQFF
TRBJ1-2,TRBV6-1,CASSEVGFANYGYTF
TRBJ2-3,TRBV5-5,CASSSITDTQYF
TRBJ2-1,TRBV7-3,CASSTTGGSPYNEQFF
TRBJ1-1,TRBV27,CASSPFDRPAGTEAFF
TRBJ2-7,TRBV12-5,CASDQDNSYEQYF
TRBJ2-1,TRBV19,CASSLSGGSYNEQFF
TRBJ1-2,TRBV7-9,CASSGTGFDGYTF
TRBJ2-7,TRBV7-9,CASSPWAGYEQYF
TRBJ1-1,TRBV4-1,CASSQDRVGTEAFF
TRBJ1-6,TRBV15,CATEESYNSPLHF
TRBJ2-1,TRBV7-6,CASSSPSGSSYNEQFF
TRBJ2-7,TRBV7-9,CASSREYYEQYF
TRBJ1-3,TRBV29-1,CSVEERPGNTIYF
TRBJ1-2,TRBV19,CASSIPPKGLEGYTF
TRBJ1-1,TRBV19,CASRGAANTEAFF
TRBJ2-7,TRBV29-1,CSVLTGTYEQYF
TRBJ1-2,TRBV7-9,CASSSDRGEVYYGYTF
TRBJ1-2,TRBV5-6,CASSLVGGYTF
TRBJ2-7,TRBV6-1,CASSEAWTGFYEQYF
TRBJ2-1,TRBV4-1,CASSQGPHRSYNEQFF
TRBJ1-5,TRBV6-5,CASSFRGLYSNQPQHF
TRBJ2-2,TRBV7-9,CASSFPGQGITGELFF
TRBJ2-7,TRBV4-2,CASSPHGQGYEQYF
TRBJ2-7,TRBV14,CASSPYTYEQYF
TRBJ2-7,TRBV9,CASSVREIPSGGSNEQYF
TRBJ2-5,TRBV10-3,CAISESGTQYF
TRBJ2-1,TRBV5-5,CASSFRGREMDEQFF
TRBJ1-1,TRBV11-2,CASSPQQGLGMNTEAFF
TRBJ1-5,TRBV27,CASSEGGDQPQHF
TRBJ2-1,TRBV4-2,CASSQDWLAGDEQFF
TRBJ1-2,TRBV19,CASSINYGYTF